This entry is about one T cell receptor (beta chain). In the source study's methods: Amplification from reference gene primers served as the basis for estimated nucleated cell counts. The data were produced by immunoSEQ multiplex PCR, yet TCRdb's version contains in-frame clones alone and is incomplete. V and J calls and clone size are those listed in that table; D and trimming were worked out from the DNA. The data contain some 140,000 clones, nearly 80% of them seen just once; the ten biggest clones take up roughly 1.5%. Germline V gene lookup returns CDR1 SGHTA and CDR2 FQGNSA. The CDR3 is 15 residues long. Trimming at V came to 5 bases and at J to 2 bases, leaving 4 bases not matched to a gene. The data originate from a study of blood T cell repertoires in COVID-19. About the study: Collection of acute and convalescent COVID-19 samples took place in the United States, Italy and Spain. Sources were T cells, B-cell-depleted T cells, or PBMCs; the material itself was cDNA or gDNA.

This receptor was identified in a man older than 75 with acute or convalescent COVID-19. The V call is TRBV7-2, the J call TRBJ2-3; 10 positions agree with TRBD2. The sample comprised peripheral blood. As DNA, the CDR3 is TGTGCCAGCAGCATACTAGCGGGGAACACAGATACGCAGTATTTT. This codes for CASSILAGNTDTQYF.